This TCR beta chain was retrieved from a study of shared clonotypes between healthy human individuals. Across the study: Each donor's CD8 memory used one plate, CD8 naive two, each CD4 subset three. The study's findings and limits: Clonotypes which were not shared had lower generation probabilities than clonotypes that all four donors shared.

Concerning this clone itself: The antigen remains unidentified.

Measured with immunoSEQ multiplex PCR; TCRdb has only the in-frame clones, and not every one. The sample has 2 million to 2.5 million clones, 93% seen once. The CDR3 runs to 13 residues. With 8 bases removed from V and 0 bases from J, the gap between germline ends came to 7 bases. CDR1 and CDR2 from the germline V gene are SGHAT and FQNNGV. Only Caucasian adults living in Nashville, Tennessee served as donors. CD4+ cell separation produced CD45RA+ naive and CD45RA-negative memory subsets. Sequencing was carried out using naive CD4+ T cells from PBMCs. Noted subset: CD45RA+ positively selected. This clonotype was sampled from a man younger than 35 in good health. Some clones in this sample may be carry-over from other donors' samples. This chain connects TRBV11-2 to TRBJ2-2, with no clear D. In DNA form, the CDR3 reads TGTGCCAGCGGGATCACGAACACCGGGGAGCTGTTTTTT. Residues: CASGITNTGELFF.